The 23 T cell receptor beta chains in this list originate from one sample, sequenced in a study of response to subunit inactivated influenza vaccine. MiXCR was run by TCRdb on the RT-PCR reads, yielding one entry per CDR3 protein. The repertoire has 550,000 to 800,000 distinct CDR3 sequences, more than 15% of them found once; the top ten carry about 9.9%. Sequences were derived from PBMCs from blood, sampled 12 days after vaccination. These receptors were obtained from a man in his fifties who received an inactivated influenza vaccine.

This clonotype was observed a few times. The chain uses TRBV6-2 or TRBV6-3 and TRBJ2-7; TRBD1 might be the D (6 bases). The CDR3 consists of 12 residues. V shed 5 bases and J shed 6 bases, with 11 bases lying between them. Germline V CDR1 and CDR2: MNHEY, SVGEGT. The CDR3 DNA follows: TGTGCCAGCAGTCTCGACAGGACCGAGCAGTACTTC. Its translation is CASSLDRTEQYF.

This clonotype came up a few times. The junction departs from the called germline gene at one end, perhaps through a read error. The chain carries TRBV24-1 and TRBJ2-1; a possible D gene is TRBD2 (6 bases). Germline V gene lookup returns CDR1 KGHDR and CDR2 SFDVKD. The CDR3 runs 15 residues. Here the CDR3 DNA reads TGTGCCACCAGTGACTACCGGGACTCCTATAATGAGCAGTTCTTC. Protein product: CATSDYRDSYNEQFF.

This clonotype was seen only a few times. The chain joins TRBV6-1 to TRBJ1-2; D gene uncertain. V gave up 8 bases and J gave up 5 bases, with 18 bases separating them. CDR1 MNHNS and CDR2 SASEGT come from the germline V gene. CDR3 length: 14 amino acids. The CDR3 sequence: CASAITRGRYGYTF. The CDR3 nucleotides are TGTGCCAGCGCCATAACAAGAGGGAGGTATGGCTACACCTTC.

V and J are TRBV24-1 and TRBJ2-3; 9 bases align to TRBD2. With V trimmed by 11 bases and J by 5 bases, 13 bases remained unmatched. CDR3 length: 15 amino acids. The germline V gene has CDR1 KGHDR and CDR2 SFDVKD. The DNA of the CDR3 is TGTGCCAATCAAAGGATAGCGGGAGCGGTAGATACGCAGTATTTT. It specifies CANQRIAGAVDTQYF.

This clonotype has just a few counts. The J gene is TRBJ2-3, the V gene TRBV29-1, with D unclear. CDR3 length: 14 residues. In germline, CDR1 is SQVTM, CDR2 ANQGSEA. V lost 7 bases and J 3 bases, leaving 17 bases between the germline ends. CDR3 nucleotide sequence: TGCAGCGCCAGCCCGACCCTGGGGACAGATACGCAGTATTTT. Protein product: CSASPTLGTDTQYF.

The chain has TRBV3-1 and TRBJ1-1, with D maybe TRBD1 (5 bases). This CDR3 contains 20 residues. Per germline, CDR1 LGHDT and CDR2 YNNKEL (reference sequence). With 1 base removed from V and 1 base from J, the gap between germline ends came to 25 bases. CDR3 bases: TGTGCCAGCAGCCAAGGAAGATTGGGCAGGGCTTTCTTTCGGAACACTGAAGCTTTCTTT. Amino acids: CASSQGRLGRAFFRNTEAFF. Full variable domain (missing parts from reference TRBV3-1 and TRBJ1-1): DTAVSQTPKYLVTQMGNDKSIKCEQNLGHDTMYWYKQDSKKFLKIMFSYNNKELIINETVPNRFSPKSPDKAHLNLHINSLELGDSAVYFCASSQGRLGRAFFRNTEAFFGQGTRLTVV.

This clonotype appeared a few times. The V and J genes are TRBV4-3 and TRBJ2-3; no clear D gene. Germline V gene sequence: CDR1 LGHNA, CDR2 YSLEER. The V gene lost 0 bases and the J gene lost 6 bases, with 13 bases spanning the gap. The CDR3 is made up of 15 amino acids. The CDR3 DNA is TGCGCCAGCAGCCAAGAGTTTGGACGGCGGGATACGCAGTATTTT. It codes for CASSQEFGRRDTQYF.

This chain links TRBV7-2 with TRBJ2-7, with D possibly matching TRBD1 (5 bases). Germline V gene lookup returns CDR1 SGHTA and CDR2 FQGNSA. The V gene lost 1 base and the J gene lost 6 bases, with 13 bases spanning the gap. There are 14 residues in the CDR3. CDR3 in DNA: TGTGCCAGCAGCTTAGAGGCAGGGCCCCGCGAGCAGTACTTC. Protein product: CASSLEAGPREQYF.

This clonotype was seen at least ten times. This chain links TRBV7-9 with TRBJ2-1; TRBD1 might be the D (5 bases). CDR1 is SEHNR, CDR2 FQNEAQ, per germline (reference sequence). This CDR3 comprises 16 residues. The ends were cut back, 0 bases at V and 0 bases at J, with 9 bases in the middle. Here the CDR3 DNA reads TGTGCCAGCAGCTTAGCCCTAGGGGACTCCTACAATGAGCAGTTCTTC. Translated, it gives CASSLALGDSYNEQFF.

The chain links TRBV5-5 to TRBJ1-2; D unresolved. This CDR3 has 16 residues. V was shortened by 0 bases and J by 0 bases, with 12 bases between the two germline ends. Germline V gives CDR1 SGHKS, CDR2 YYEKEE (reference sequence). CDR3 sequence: CASSLVLDPANYGYTF. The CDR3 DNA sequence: TGTGCCAGCAGCTTGGTGTTGGACCCAGCTAACTATGGCTACACCTTC.

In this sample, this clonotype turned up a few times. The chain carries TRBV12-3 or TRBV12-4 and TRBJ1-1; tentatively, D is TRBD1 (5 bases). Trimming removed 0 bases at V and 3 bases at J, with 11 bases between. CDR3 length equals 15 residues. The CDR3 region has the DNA TGTGCCAGCAGTTTAGCGCCAGGCAGGGACACTGAAGCTTTCTTT. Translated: CASSLAPGRDTEAFF.

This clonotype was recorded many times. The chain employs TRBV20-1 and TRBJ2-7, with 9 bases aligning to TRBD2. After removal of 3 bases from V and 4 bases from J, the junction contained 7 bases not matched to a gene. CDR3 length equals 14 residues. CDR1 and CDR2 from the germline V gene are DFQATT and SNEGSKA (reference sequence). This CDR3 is CSASSAGGFYEQYF. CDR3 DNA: TGCAGTGCTAGCTCAGCGGGGGGTTTTTACGAGCAGTACTTC.

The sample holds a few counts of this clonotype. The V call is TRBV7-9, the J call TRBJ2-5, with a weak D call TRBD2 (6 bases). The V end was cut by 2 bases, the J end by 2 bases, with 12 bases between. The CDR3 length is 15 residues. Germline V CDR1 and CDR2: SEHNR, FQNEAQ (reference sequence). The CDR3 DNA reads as TGTGCCAGCAGCTTAACCGGGCGGGGACAAGAGACCCAGTACTTC. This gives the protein CASSLTGRGQETQYF.

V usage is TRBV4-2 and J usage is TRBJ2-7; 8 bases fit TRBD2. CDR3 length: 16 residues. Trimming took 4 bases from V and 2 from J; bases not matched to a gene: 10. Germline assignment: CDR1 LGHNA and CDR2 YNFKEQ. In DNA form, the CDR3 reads TGTGCCAGCAGCCCAACGACGGGGGGGCCCACCTACGAGCAGTACTTC. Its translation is CASSPTTGGPTYEQYF.

The CDR3 loop is CASSLRVYGYTF. In DNA, the CDR3 is TGTGCCAGCAGCCTCAGGGTCTATGGCTACACCTTC. The J gene is TRBJ1-2, the V gene TRBV5-6; weak D call: TRBD1 (5 bases). CDR3 size: 12 residues. Between the trimmed V and J ends, which lost 4 bases and 4 bases, there was a span of 8 bases. CDR1 and CDR2 from the germline V gene are SGHDT and YYEEEE.

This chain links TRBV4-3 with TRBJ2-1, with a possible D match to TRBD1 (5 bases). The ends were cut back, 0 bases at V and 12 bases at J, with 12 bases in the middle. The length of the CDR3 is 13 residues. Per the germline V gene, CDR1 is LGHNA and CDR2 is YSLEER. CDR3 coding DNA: TGCGCCAGCAGCCAAGATGTTATAAGGGGGCAGTTCTTC. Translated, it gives CASSQDVIRGQFF.

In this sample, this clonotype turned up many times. CDR3 residues: CASSPRTGVTEAFF. In nucleotides, the CDR3 is TGTGCCAGCAGCCCCAGGACAGGGGTAACTGAAGCTTTCTTT. This chain connects TRBV7-9 to TRBJ1-1, with TRBD1 matching 9 bases. Germline CDR1 reads SEHNR; CDR2 reads FQNEAQ (reference sequence). This CDR3 has 14 residues. With 5 bases clipped from V and 5 bases from J, the junction kept 6 bases outside the gene matches.

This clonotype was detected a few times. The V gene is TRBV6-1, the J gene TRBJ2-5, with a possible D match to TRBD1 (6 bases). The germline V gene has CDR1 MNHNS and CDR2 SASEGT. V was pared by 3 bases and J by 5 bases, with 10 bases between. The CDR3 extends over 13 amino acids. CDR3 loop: CASSDGTLETQYF. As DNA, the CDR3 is TGTGCCAGCAGTGATGGGACACTGGAGACCCAGTACTTC.

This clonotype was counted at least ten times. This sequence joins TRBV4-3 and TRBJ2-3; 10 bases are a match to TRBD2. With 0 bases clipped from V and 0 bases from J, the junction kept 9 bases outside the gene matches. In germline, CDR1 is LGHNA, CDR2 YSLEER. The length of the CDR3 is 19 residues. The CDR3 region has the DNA TGCGCCAGCAGCCAAGACTTGTACCGAGCGGGAGGGAGCACAGATACGCAGTATTTT. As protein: CASSQDLYRAGGSTDTQYF.

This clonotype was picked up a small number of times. The CDR3 DNA reads as TGTGCCAGCAGTGTTTTTGGTGGAGTTAAGAAAACTGAAGCTTTCTTT. This translates into CASSVFGGVKKTEAFF. This chain uses TRBV2 with TRBJ1-1; the D is unclear. The CDR3 runs 16 residues. Germline V lookup: CDR1 SNHLY, CDR2 FYNNEI. V was shortened by 4 bases and J by 5 bases, with 20 bases between the two germline ends. Based on the CDR3 plus reference TRBV2 and TRBJ1-1, the full variable domain is EPEVTQTPSHQVTQMGQEVILRCVPISNHLYFYWYRQILGQKVEFLVSFYNNEISEKSEIFDDQFSVERPDGSNFTLKIRSTKLEDSAMYFCASSVFGGVKKTEAFFGQGTRLTVV.

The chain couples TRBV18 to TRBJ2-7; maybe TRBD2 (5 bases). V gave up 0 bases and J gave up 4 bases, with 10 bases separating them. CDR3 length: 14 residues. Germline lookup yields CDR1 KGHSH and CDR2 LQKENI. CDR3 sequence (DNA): TGTGCCAGCTCACCACCAAGGCGGGTATACGAGCAGTACTTC. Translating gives CASSPPRRVYEQYF.

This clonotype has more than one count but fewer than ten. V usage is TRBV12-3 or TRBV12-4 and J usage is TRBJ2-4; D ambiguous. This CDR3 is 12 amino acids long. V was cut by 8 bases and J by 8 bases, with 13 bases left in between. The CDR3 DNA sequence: TGTGCCAGCGGGTCGATTGGGGACATTCAGTACTTC. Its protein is CASGSIGDIQYF.

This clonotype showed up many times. CDR3 nucleotides: TGCGCCAGCAGCCTAGGACAGGAATACTACAATGAGCAGTTCTTC. This gives the protein CASSLGQEYYNEQFF. The chain is built from TRBV5-1 and TRBJ2-1, with 7 bases identical to TRBD1. The germline gives CDR1 SGHRS, CDR2 YFSETQ. There are 15 residues in the CDR3. Trimming took 4 bases from V and 3 from J; bases not matched to a gene: 7. Filled out from reference TRBV5-1 and TRBJ2-1, the complete variable domain reads KAGVTQTPRYLIKTRGQQVTLSCSPISGHRSVSWYQQTPGQGLQFLFEYFSETQRNKGNFPGRFSGRQFSNSRSEMNVSTLELGDSALYLCASSLGQEYYNEQFFGPGTRLTVL.